These 22 T cell receptor beta chains originate from one sample sequenced in a study of CD8+ T cells in alopecia areata. The treatment was: oral pan-JAK inhibitor, 5-10 mg twice daily. As the sequencing template, cDNA was produced by extracting RNA and reverse transcribing it. Assay: immunoSEQ multiplex PCR; the TCRdb copy retains only in-frame clones and omits some. Among about 110,000 clones, approximately 54% were seen once, and the ten largest hold 10% to 15%. Sequencing was performed on CD8+ T cells sorted from blood, taken at week 24, from a patient treated with tofacitinib. The receptors were sampled from a human donor with alopecia areata.

The chain recombines TRBV29-1 with TRBJ2-7; perhaps TRBD1 as D (5 bases). The CDR3 covers 11 residues. Germline V gene lookup returns CDR1 SQVTM and CDR2 ANQGSEA. V dropped 4 bases and J dropped 4 bases, with 8 bases sitting between them. In nucleotides, the CDR3 is TGCAGCGTTGCAGGGTCTTACGAGCAGTACTTC. It encodes CSVAGSYEQYF.

There are a few counts of this clone. The chain combines TRBV9 with TRBJ2-1; 11 bases map to TRBD2. Per the germline V gene, CDR1 is SGDLS and CDR2 is YYNGEE. V lost 0 bases and J lost 6; bases outside the gene matches: 2. The CDR3 is 15 amino acids. The chain's CDR3 is CASSVVAGGRNEQFF. Here the CDR3 DNA reads TGTGCCAGCAGCGTAGTAGCGGGGGGGCGCAATGAGCAGTTCTTC.

V and J are TRBV6-5 and TRBJ2-7; no clear D gene. Germline values: CDR1 MNHEY, CDR2 SVGAGI. V dropped 0 bases and J dropped 2 bases, with 8 bases sitting between them. The CDR3 runs to 14 residues. CDR3 loop: CASSYSMGTYEQYF. The CDR3, as DNA: TGTGCCAGCAGTTACTCGATGGGGACCTACGAGCAGTACTTC.

This chain links TRBV10-3 with TRBJ2-7; D is uncertain. Germline values: CDR1 ENHRY, CDR2 SYGVKD. The CDR3 length is 14 residues. Between the trimmed V and J ends, which lost 2 bases and 5 bases, there was a span of 13 bases. The CDR3: CAISEPRALNEQYF. The CDR3 DNA sequence: TGTGCCATCAGTGAGCCGAGAGCCCTAAACGAGCAGTACTTC.

The V and J genes are TRBV30 and TRBJ1-3; D remains ambiguous. Trimming took off 0 bases at V and 0 bases at J, with 9 bases between the two ends. This CDR3 is 15 amino acids long. Germline V gene sequence: CDR1 GTSNPN, CDR2 SVGIG (reference sequence). The CDR3 coding sequence is TGTGCCTGGAGTGTGGGCGCGGTCTCTGGAAACACCATATATTTT. It encodes CAWSVGAVSGNTIYF. The entire variable domain, with the rest obtained from reference TRBV30 and TRBJ1-3, is as follows: SQTIHQWPATLVQPVGSPLSLECTVEGTSNPNLYWYRQAAGRGLQLLFYSVGIGQISSEVPQNLSASRPQDRQFILSSKKLLLSDSGFYLCAWSVGAVSGNTIYFGEGSWLTVV.

The V call is TRBV11-2, the J call TRBJ2-4; TRBD1 might be the D (6 bases). There are 17 residues in the CDR3. CDR1 and CDR2 (germline): SGHAT, FQNNGV. The germline V and J ends were trimmed by 3 bases and 4 bases, with 19 bases remaining between them. Written as DNA, the CDR3 is TGTGCCAGCAGCTTTTTACAGGGACGACCTGAGAAAAACATTCAGTACTTC. Amino acid sequence: CASSFLQGRPEKNIQYF.

The gene calls are TRBV4-1 and TRBJ2-5; TRBD1 matches 7 bases. Unmatched junction bases numbered 6, after V lost 0 bases and J lost 2 bases. Germline values: CDR1 MGHRA, CDR2 YSYEKL. This CDR3 is 16 amino acids long. For the CDR3, the DNA is TGCGCCAGCAGCCAAGAAGCACAGGGGCTACAAGAGACCCAGTACTTC. Translation gives CASSQEAQGLQETQYF.

The chain has TRBV7-9 and TRBJ1-2; the D is unclear. This CDR3 is built from 15 residues. Germline V gene sequence: CDR1 SEHNR, CDR2 FQNEAQ (reference sequence). V was shortened by 4 bases and J by 0 bases, with 12 bases between the two germline ends. The CDR3 loop is CASSSHWGANYGYTF. For the CDR3, the DNA is TGTGCCAGCAGCTCACACTGGGGAGCTAACTATGGCTACACCTTC.

This chain uses TRBV13 with TRBJ1-1; possible D gene TRBD1, 6 bases. Germline V gene sequence: CDR1 PRHDT, CDR2 FYEKMQ (reference sequence). CDR3 size: 14 residues. Between the trimmed V and J ends, which lost 5 bases and 5 bases, there was a span of 15 bases. In DNA, the CDR3 is TGTGCCAGCAGCGTCGAGGTGCAGGGGACTGAAGCTTTCTTT. As protein: CASSVEVQGTEAFF. Full variable domain (missing parts from reference TRBV13 and TRBJ1-1): AAGVIQSPRHLIKEKRETATLKCYPIPRHDTVYWYQQGPGQDPQFLISFYEKMQSDKGSIPDRFSAQQFSDYHSELNMSSLELGDSALYFCASSVEVQGTEAFFGQGTRLTVV.

The rearrangement joins TRBV30 to TRBJ1-6; TRBD1 matches at 8 bases. The CDR3 loop spans 16 amino acids. V lost 3 bases to trimming and J lost 8 bases; unmatched junction nucleotides: 12. CDR1 is GTSNPN and CDR2 is SVGIG in the germline V gene (reference sequence). The CDR3 DNA is TGTGCCTGGAGAACACAGGGGGACGGGCGGCATTCACCCCTCCACTTT. Encoded protein: CAWRTQGDGRHSPLHF.

In DNA form, the CDR3 reads TGTGCCAGCCAATCCCCCCTGTCCAGAAATTCACCCCTCCACTTT. Translating gives CASQSPLSRNSPLHF. The genes are TRBV27 and TRBJ1-6; D gene ambiguous. The CDR3 runs to 15 residues. Germline-derived CDR1 and CDR2 are MNHEY and SMNVEV (reference sequence). Trimming pared 8 bases from V and 7 bases from J, leaving 18 bases between.

This chain joins TRBV4-1 and TRBJ2-7, with D perhaps TRBD1 (6 bases). The V and J ends lost 4 bases and 6 bases respectively, with 16 bases between them. The CDR3 sequence is 14 residues long. In germline, CDR1 is MGHRA, CDR2 YSYEKL. The CDR3 DNA follows: TGCGCCAGCAGCCTAAGGACAGATCGGGGCGAGCAGTACTTC. Translating gives CASSLRTDRGEQYF.

The gene calls are TRBV4-3 and TRBJ1-6; 7 bases fit TRBD1. The germline gives CDR1 LGHNA, CDR2 YSLEER. The CDR3 has 16 residues. V lost 1 base, J lost 10 bases, and 10 bases stayed unmatched. As DNA, the CDR3 is TGCGCCAGCAGCCAAGTCCCCGAGGGGGCACGATCACCCCTCCACTTT. This sequence encodes CASSQVPEGARSPLHF.

This sequence joins TRBV9 and TRBJ1-6; no reliable D call. Germline lookup yields CDR1 SGDLS and CDR2 YYNGEE. V was clipped by 4 bases and J by 9 bases, with 17 bases between them. This CDR3 has 15 residues. Here the CDR3 reads CASSTQHGAGSPLHF. The DNA for the CDR3 is TGTGCCAGCAGCACCCAACACGGAGCTGGTTCACCCCTCCACTTT.

This chain connects TRBV2 to TRBJ1-2, with D uncertain. In germline, CDR1 is SNHLY, CDR2 FYNNEI. The CDR3 has 14 amino acids. V was cut by 8 bases and J by 3 bases, with 16 bases left in between. The CDR3 nucleotides read TGTGCCAGCGCGGACGGCGCCCAGGACTATGGCTACACCTTC. Amino acid sequence: CASADGAQDYGYTF.

This sequence joins TRBV7-9 and TRBJ2-7; D is tentatively TRBD1 or TRBD2 (6 bases each). Trimming took 1 base from V and 3 from J, leaving 10 bases between them. The CDR3 runs 14 residues. CDR1 SEHNR and CDR2 FQNEAQ come from the germline V gene (reference sequence). The DNA of the CDR3 is TGTGCCAGCAGCTTAGTTGGGGGGCTCTACGAGCAGTACTTC. Its translation: CASSLVGGLYEQYF.

V gene TRBV16 combines with J gene TRBJ2-7; the D gene is possibly TRBD2 (7 bases). Germline lookup yields CDR1 KGHSY and CDR2 FQNENV. The CDR3 spans 15 residues. The germline V and J ends were trimmed by 0 bases and 6 bases, with 15 bases remaining between them. The CDR3 protein is CASSQSTIGGREQYF. DNA of the CDR3: TGTGCCAGCAGCCAATCGACGATCGGGGGGCGCGAGCAGTACTTC.

This clone was counted only a few times. V gene TRBV5-1 combines with J gene TRBJ2-1; tentative D call: TRBD2 (6 bases). With 3 bases removed from V and 8 bases from J, the gap between germline ends came to 24 bases. Germline V gives CDR1 SGHRS, CDR2 YFSETQ. CDR3 length: 17 amino acids. The chain's CDR3 is CASSSTGLRKPGDEQFF. The CDR3 bases are TGCGCCAGCAGCTCAACGGGACTTCGCAAACCCGGGGATGAGCAGTTCTTC.

The sample holds one count of this clone. This rearrangement joins TRBV30 to TRBJ2-5; tentatively, D is TRBD2 (6 bases). This CDR3 is 11 amino acids long. Trimming took 1 base from V and 13 from J, leaving 13 bases between them. Germline values: CDR1 GTSNPN, CDR2 SVGIG (reference sequence). The CDR3 DNA follows: TGTGCCTGGAGTGGGGAGGATCTATTGTACTTC. It codes for CAWSGEDLLYF.

The V call is TRBV11-1, the J call TRBJ2-1; D may be TRBD1 or TRBD2 (5 bases each). Germline lookup yields CDR1 SGHAT and CDR2 FQDESV (reference sequence). There are 15 residues in the CDR3. V lost 1 base and J 9 bases, leaving 16 bases between the germline ends. CDR3 DNA: TGTGCCAGCAGCTTAGAGAGGTCGGTGAGGGGTGAGCAGTTCTTC. As protein: CASSLERSVRGEQFF.

The rearrangement links TRBV6-4 to TRBJ1-5; D might be TRBD1 (5 bases). Germline loops: CDR1 MRHNA, CDR2 SNTAGT. The CDR3 spans 15 residues. V shed 6 bases and J shed 2 bases, with 14 bases lying between them. CDR3 bases: TGTGCCAGCAGCCCCGGGGGAGGGGGCAATCAGCCCCAGCATTTT. This encodes CASSPGGGGNQPQHF.

V gene TRBV21-1 combines with J gene TRBJ2-6; the table's D gene call, TRBD1, was not cross checked with the DNA. TRBV21-1 is a listed pseudogene. CDR3 length: 15 amino acids. The CDR3 coding sequence is TGTGCCAGCATACGACAGGGGTCTGGGGCCAACGTCCTGACTTTC. The encoded protein is CASIRQGSGANVLTF.